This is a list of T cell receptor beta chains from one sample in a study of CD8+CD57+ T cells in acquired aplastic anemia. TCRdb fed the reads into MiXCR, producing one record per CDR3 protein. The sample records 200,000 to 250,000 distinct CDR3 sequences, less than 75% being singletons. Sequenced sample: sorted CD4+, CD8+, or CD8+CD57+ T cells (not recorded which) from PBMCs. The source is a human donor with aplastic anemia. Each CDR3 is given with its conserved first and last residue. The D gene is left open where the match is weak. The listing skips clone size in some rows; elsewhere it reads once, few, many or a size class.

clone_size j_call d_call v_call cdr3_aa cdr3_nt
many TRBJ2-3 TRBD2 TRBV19 CASSTRISGGGPDTQYF TGTGCCAGTAGTACCCGAATTAGCGGGGGAGGCCCAGATACGCAGTATTTT
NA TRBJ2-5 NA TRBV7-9 CASSLMDSFGETQYF TGTGCCAGCAGCTTAATGGACTCTTTTGGAGAGACCCAGTACTTC
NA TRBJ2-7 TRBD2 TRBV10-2 CASSEGLAGAHEQYF TGCGCCAGCAGTGAGGGACTAGCGGGAGCCCACGAGCAGTACTTC
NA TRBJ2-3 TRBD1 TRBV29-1 CSVEDPRTGTYTDTQYF TGCAGCGTTGAAGACCCTCGGACAGGGACGTACACAGATACGCAGTATTTT
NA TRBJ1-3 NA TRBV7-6 CASSLMGARDTIYF TGTGCCAGCAGCTTAATGGGGGCGAGGGACACCATATATTTT
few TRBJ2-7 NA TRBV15 CATSRDRDHEQYF TGTGCCACCAGCAGAGACAGGGACCACGAGCAGTACTTC
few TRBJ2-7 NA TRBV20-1 CSLEAPHYEQYF TGCAGTTTGGAAGCACCACACTACGAGCAGTACTTC
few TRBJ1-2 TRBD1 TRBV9 CASSISTGMNYGYTF TGTGCCAGCAGCATCTCGACAGGGATGAACTATGGCTACACCTTC
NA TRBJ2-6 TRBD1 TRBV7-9 CASSLVRDRGFGANVLTF TGTGCCAGCAGCTTAGTTAGGGACAGGGGGTTCGGGGCCAACGTCCTGACTTTC
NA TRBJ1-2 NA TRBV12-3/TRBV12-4 CASRPTVSYGYTF TGTGCCAGCAGGCCGACAGTTTCCTACGGCTACACCTTC
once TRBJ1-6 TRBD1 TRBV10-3 CATQGSGGGRSPLHF TGTGCCACACAGGGGTCGGGGGGGGGGAGATCACCCCTCCACTTT
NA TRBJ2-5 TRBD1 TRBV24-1 CATSDSLLGQGEQETQYF TGTGCCACCAGTGATTCCTTGCTAGGGCAGGGGGAACAAGAGACCCAGTACTTC
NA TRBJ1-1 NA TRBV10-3 CATSPGGTEAFF TGTGCCACCTCACCGGGGGGCACTGAAGCTTTCTTT
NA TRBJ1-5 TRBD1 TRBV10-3 CAISEPGQGGNQPQHF TGTGCCATCAGTGAGCCGGGACAGGGGGGCAATCAGCCCCAGCATTTT
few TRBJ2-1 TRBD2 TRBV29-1 CSVVGLAGNNEQFF TGCAGCGTTGTAGGACTAGCGGGGAACAATGAGCAGTTCTTC
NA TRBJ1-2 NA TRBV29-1 CSVDTRDIGNYGYTF TGCAGCGTTGATACAAGGGACATAGGAAACTATGGCTACACCTTC
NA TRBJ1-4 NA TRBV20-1 CSARDTNFITGKLFF TGCAGTGCTAGAGATACTAACTTTATCACGGGAAAACTGTTTTTT
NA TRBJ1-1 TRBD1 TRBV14 CASSPTQGDTEAFF TGTGCCAGCAGCCCCACTCAGGGGGACACTGAAGCTTTCTTT
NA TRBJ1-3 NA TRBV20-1 CSARDRTASGNTIYF TGCAGTGCTAGAGATAGGACAGCATCTGGAAACACCATATATTTT
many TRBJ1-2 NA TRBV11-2 CASSAAWGADGYTF TGTGCCAGCAGTGCCGCTTGGGGGGCGGATGGCTACACCTTC
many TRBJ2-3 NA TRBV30 CAWVRGPDTQYF TGTGCCTGGGTACGGGGGCCAGATACGCAGTATTTT
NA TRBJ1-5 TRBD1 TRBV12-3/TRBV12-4 CASRGQLTNQPQHF TGTGCCAGCAGGGGACAGCTCACAAATCAGCCCCAGCATTTT
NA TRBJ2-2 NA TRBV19 CASSIRTGELFF TGTGCCAGTAGTATAAGGACCGGGGAGCTGTTTTTT
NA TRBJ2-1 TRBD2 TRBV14 CASSQESWTSGLNNEQFF TGTGCCAGCAGCCAAGAATCATGGACTAGCGGCCTAAACAATGAGCAGTTCTTC
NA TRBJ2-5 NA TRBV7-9 CASSLGGGRLEQETQYF TGTGCCAGCAGCTTAGGAGGGGGACGGTTGGAGCAAGAGACCCAGTACTTC
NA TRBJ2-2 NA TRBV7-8 CASSPSPTGELFF TGTGCCAGCAGCCCGAGTCCCACCGGGGAGCTGTTTTTT
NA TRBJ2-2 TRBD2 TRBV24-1 CATSDSGTSGSFTGELFF TGTGCCACCAGTGACTCCGGGACTAGCGGGAGCTTCACCGGGGAGCTGTTTTTT
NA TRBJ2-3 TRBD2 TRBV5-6 CASSSGLAPDTQYF TGTGCCAGCAGCTCTGGACTAGCGCCAGATACGCAGTATTTT
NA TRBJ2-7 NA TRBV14 CASRKEGSEQYF TGTGCCAGCAGGAAAGAGGGGTCCGAGCAGTACTTC